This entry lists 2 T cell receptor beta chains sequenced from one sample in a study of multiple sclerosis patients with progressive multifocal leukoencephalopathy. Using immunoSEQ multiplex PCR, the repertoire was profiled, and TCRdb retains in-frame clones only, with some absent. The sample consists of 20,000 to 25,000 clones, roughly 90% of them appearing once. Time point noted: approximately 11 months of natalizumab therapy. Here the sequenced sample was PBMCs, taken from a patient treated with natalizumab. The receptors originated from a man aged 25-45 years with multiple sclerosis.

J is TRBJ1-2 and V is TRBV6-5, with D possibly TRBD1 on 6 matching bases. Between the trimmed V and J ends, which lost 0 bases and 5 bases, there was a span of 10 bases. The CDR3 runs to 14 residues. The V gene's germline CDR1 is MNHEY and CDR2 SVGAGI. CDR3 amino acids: CASSYSGQLYGYTF. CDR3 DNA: TGTGCCAGCAGTTACTCTGGACAGCTATATGGCTACACCTTC.

CDR3 sequence reads: CASSLGQGAGELFF. CDR3 DNA sequence: TGCGCCAGCAGCCTCGGACAGGGGGCCGGGGAGCTGTTTTTT. This chain connects TRBV5-1 to TRBJ2-2; 10 positions agree with TRBD1. The germline CDR1 and CDR2 sequences are SGHRS and YFSETQ. After removal of 4 bases from V and 6 bases from J, the junction contained 3 bases not matched to a gene. The CDR3 runs to 14 residues.